Here is one T cell receptor (beta chain) with its context. This clone was seen once. What this receptor recognizes is not known. Per-nucleotide qualities are absent, and no much larger clonotype sits a single base away. At the junction V is shortened by 4 bases and J by 7 bases; bases outside the gene matches: 5. From its cysteine to its phenylalanine, the CDR3 spans 13 amino acids. The DNA shown is the 39-base CDR3, in frame from base 1. The germline V gene yields SQVTM for CDR1 and ANQGSEA for CDR2. The cohort consisted of 650 to 700 healthy bone marrow donors. Cohort members were all nominally healthy when sampled, although unrecorded immune exposures were likely present. The donor was CMV seronegative and was included in the group of about 350 seronegative cohort members. A peripheral blood sample was collected from each donor, and TCR beta sequencing was performed on peripheral blood mononuclear cells. The Qiagen DNeasy Blood Extraction Kit was used to extract genomic DNA from the blood cell samples.

The source of the sample is a study of cytomegalovirus exposure and HLA in healthy donors (dated by TCRdb to between 2016 and 2019). Regarding the research as a whole: An earlier analysis of some 600 of the donors reported 276 Gb of sequence data and around 110 million unique TCR beta sequences obtained from around 180 million T cells. An early release that covered roughly 600 HLA-typed donors contained around 330 gigabases of sequencing data and tens of millions of unique TCR sequences. Of the roughly 390 genotyped donors, 65% to 90% were placed in the genetic ancestry cluster associated with self-reported Caucasian donors. The study aimed to test whether cataloging public T cell receptors could reveal signatures of past pathogen exposure. The study used immunosequencing to profile the T cell repertoires of approximately 630 subjects and linked those repertoires to cytomegalovirus serostatus. Along with the roughly 670-subject first cohort, a separate validation cohort of over a hundred different subjects was used. To predict cytomegalovirus infection status, the study brought together high-throughput TCR immunosequencing, statistical association of individual TCRs with disease status, and machine learning. To study patterns of TCR occurrence, a later analysis re-analyzed previously published TCR beta repertoires from 666 donors and added high-resolution HLA genotyping. Rather than using new phenotypic data, the later analysis identified candidate immune exposures from TCR beta sequences and from how often those sequences occurred across donors. To decide whether each TCR beta V gene segment behaved as functional or pseudogenic, an earlier analysis of some 570 of the donors relied on high-throughput TCR beta sequencing. Donor age, sex, ethnicity and CMV serostatus were collected together with the repertoire data. A later genetic analysis took genome-wide SNP genotypes for about three fifths of the 666 donors and used that subset as a discovery cohort. Every repertoire in the discovery cohort had been generated on one and the same sequencing platform. Both class I and class II loci were covered by HLA typing, at four-digit resolution. The number of typed donors differed by locus: about 620-630 for A, B, C, DRB1 and DQB1; 500 to 550 for DQA1; roughly 600 for DPA1; and roughly 470 for DPB1. A handful of DR-DQ haplotypes were handled as single units for association and clustering because linkage in the cohort was strong. Among 300 to 500 genotyped donors of the cohort, an average of approximately 240,000 unique TCR beta nucleotide sequences was sequenced per donor, of which about 19% were non-productive.

Paper-wide results and their limitations: Only TCR beta chains were sequenced in this cohort, and the absence of alpha or paired-chain data limited detectable features. In vitro tests confirmed that a few of the cytomegalovirus-associated TCR beta chains recognize cytomegalovirus antigens. In a later genetic analysis, fewer N-insertions in productive TCRs were reported among donors in an Asian-associated ancestry cluster than the roughly 640-donor mean. Roughly uniform sequencing depth across donors was assumed in presence/absence analyses, although this assumption may not hold. In both the original and validation cohorts, the classifier was reported to diagnose cytomegalovirus status with high specificity and sensitivity. The earlier analysis of approximately 560 of the donors excluded around 17 rarely observed V segments, including chromosome 9 orphons, because counts were too low. Compared with equally common non-associated chains, HLA-associated TCR beta chains in a later analysis were more clonally expanded and had lower generation probabilities. A later analysis reported that several top co-occurrence clusters appeared linked to parvovirus B19, influenza, CMV and Epstein-Barr virus. Across donors, most TCR sequences were observed very rarely, whereas some public TCRs were present in many individuals. In a later analysis, over 15,000 TCR beta sequences were associated with specific HLA alleles at a false discovery rate of 0.05. The 87-base-pair reads could not distinguish some IMGT-functional V segments, including TRBV6-2 and TRBV6-3, so those segments were excluded. In a later analysis, TCR association rates were found to vary across HLA loci, with the most associated TCRs seen for DRB1 alleles and the fewest for HLA-C alleles. Linkage disequilibrium might explain the correlated functional status among segregating V segments, but an unknown experimental factor could not be excluded. Broadly in line with IMGT annotations, most TCR beta V segments showed up in productive rearrangements about 87% or about 30% of the time in an earlier analysis of approximately 600 of the donors. A cluster of highly shared sequence variants was judged likely to be a technical artifact of the sequencing pipeline. Because some donors lacked HLA typing at each locus, the association tests relied only on the typed subset. Assigning TCR associations to individual alleles was difficult when HLA alleles, especially DR and DQ, strongly co-occurred. The study listed 164 TCR beta chains as associated with cytomegalovirus. According to a later analysis, most CMV-associated TCR beta chains appeared to be HLA-restricted, and the HLA associations seemed to be driven largely by CMV exposure. The authors suggested that the approach could potentially be extended to other disease states and immunological phenotypes. V-gene and J-gene trimming of TCR beta chains was associated with a missense DCLRE1C variant in a later genetic analysis, and the association was replicated in an independent cohort. For the cohort, immune exposure information was limited to CMV serostatus. A further reported finding was that TCR beta sequences accurately predicted the HLA-A and HLA-B alleles for most subjects in the first cohort.

The method was the immunoSEQ multiplex PCR assay. A mixture of 60 forward primers for TCR Vbeta segments and 13 reverse primers for TCR Jbeta segments was used in the multiplex PCR. The CDR3 region of rearranged TCR beta genes was amplified from genomic DNA with a multiplex PCR assay. Amplified TCR beta libraries were sequenced as 87-base-pair reads on the Illumina HiSeq System. The paper's data handling went like this. A later analysis counted approximately 74 million unique TCR beta chains across the 600 to 850 repertoires, and approximately 11 million of these chains were shared by at least two donors. Raw reads were error-corrected and collapsed into unique sequences with a nearest-neighbor algorithm that merged closely related sequences to remove PCR and sequencing errors. V, D and J gene segments were assigned by aligning CDR3 sequences to IMGT reference sequences. For a sequence to be retained, a match of at least six nucleotides to both a V gene segment and a J gene segment was required. Rearrangements were called productive when the CDR3 lacked stop codons and stayed in frame with V and J; all others were non-productive. Following IMGT convention, CDR3 was defined as the stretch from the second conserved V-encoded cysteine to the conserved J-encoded phenylalanine. In an earlier analysis of around 570 of the donors, sequences lacking an unambiguous match to a single V gene segment were excluded. In an earlier analysis of roughly 500 of the donors, V segments were called functional above 56.7% productive rearrangements and were called segregating when the between-donor standard deviation exceeded 5%. To diagnose cytomegalovirus status from the catalog of TCR beta chain sequences, a statistical classification framework was built. In a later analysis, V and J genes were assigned by comparing TCR nucleotide sequences against IMGT/GENE-DB human TR gene sequences. Using the TCRdist pipeline, a later analysis assigned CDR3 sequences along with most-parsimonious VDJ recombination scenarios. In a later analysis, each TCR beta chain was defined by its CDR3 amino acid sequence together with its V-gene family, and reads lacking a unique V-gene family were excluded. To address suspected cross-contamination and a sequencing artifact, a later analysis removed roughly 580 highly shared, low-generation-probability nucleotide sequences. In a later analysis, a clonal expansion index was calculated for each public chain from normalized within-repertoire ranks of inferred template counts. In a later analysis, generation probabilities were computed with a VDJ recombination model fitted to out-of-frame rearrangements, and the resulting probabilities were checked against IGoR. In a later analysis, hypergeometric tests were used to score TCR-TCR, TCR-HLA and TCR-CMV co-occurrence, with a repertoire-size bias correction applied to TCR pairs. False discovery rates were estimated in a later analysis by permuting HLA or CMV assignments 20 times. In a later analysis, co-occurring TCRs were grouped using DBSCAN, and TCRdist sequence similarity was added for clustering within HLA-allele-positive subsets. For co-occurrence clustering, repertoires with fewer than 30,000 or more than 120,000 public chains were excluded, along with five or six repertoires with anomalous nucleotide sharing. Not all clones reach the TCRdb copy of this immuneACCESS table, which keeps in-frame sequences only. Checked studies attribute under half of the gap to unresolved V genes and leave the rest unexplained. V, J and clone size reflect that table, while D and trimming were determined from the DNA. This sample holds about 120,000 clones; more than 65% were observed only once. 1.5% of the sample is in the top ten clones.

The sequence joins TRBV29-1 to TRBJ1-5; 9 bases in the junction line up with TRBD1. What was sequenced was PBMCs. This sequence originates from a woman younger than 30 in good health and CMV-seronegative. The nucleotides are TGCAGCGTTGTTTGGGGGACAGGGCAGCCCCAGCATTTT. Translation gives CSVVWGTGQPQHF.